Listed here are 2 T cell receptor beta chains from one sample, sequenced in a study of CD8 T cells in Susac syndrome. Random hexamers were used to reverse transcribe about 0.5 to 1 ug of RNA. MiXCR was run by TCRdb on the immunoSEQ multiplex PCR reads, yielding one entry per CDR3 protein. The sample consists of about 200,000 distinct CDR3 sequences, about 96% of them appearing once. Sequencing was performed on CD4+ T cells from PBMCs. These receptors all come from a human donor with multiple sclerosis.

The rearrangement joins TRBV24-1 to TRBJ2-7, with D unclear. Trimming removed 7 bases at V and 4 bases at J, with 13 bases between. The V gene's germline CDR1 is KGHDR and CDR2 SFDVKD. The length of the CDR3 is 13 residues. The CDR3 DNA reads TGTGCCACCAGGCAGCGAAACTTATACGAGCAGTACTTC. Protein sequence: CATRQRNLYEQYF.

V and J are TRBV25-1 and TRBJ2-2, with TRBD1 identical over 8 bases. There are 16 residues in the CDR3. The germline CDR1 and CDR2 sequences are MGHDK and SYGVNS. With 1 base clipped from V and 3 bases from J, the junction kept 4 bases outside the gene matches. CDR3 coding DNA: TGTGCCAGCAGTGAATTGGCAGGGGGCTACACCGGGGAGCTGTTTTTT. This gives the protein CASSELAGGYTGELFF. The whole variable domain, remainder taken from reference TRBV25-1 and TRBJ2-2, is EADIYQTPRYLVIGTGKKITLECSQTMGHDKMYWYQQDPGMELHLIHYSYGVNSTEKGDLSSESTVSRIRTEHFPLTLESARPSHTSQYLCASSELAGGYTGELFFGEGSRLTVL.